Listed below are T cell receptor beta chains from one sample, sequenced in a study of metastatic and nonmetastatic thyroid tumors. With MiXCR, TCRdb reprocessed the PCR reads. The table lists tens of thousands of clones, about an eighth of them singletons, with 17% in the top ten. The specimen was blood. These receptors all come from a female donor with papillary thyroid cancer or a benign thyroid nodule (not recorded which). Some clones in this sample may be carry-over from other donors' samples. Both conserved end residues are part of each CDR3. The order of the fields is V gene, D gene, clone size, CDR3 length, J gene, CDR3 DNA, CDR3 protein. The D gene is left open where the match is weak. Some rows mark clone size as missing; the rest say once, few, many or name a class of expanded clone.

>TRBV20-1|NA|once|14|TRBJ2-3
TGCAGTGCCCACGGGCGGGCCGTACCAGATACGCAGTATTTT
CSAHGRAVPDTQYF
>TRBV12-5|TRBD2|many|14|TRBJ2-5
TGTGCTAGTGGCCCCCCGGGGGGGAGAGAGACCCAGTACTTC
CASGPPGGRETQYF
>TRBV7-8|NA|many|11|TRBJ2-7
TGTGCCAGCAGCTTAGCCCACGAGCAGTACTTC
CASSLAHEQYF
>TRBV19|NA|many|14|TRBJ2-2
TGTGCCAGTAGTTACACCGACAGTCCCGGGGAGCTGTTTTTT
CASSYTDSPGELFF
>TRBV11-3|TRBD1|many|14|TRBJ2-5
TGTGCCAGCAGCTTAGCGACAGGGGAAGAGACCCAGTACTTC
CASSLATGEETQYF
>TRBV3-1|TRBD2|many|14|TRBJ2-5
TGTGCCAGCAGCCCTAGCGGGACTTTGGAGACCCAGTACTTC
CASSPSGTLETQYF
>TRBV6-1|NA|many|17|TRBJ2-4
TGTGCCAGCAGTGAAGAGGGCAGGGGTATTGCCAAAAACATTCAGTACTTC
CASSEEGRGIAKNIQYF
>TRBV6-1|NA|medium-sized|13|TRBJ1-6
TGTGCCAGCAGTGGAAAGTATAATTCACCCCTCCACTTT
CASSGKYNSPLHF
>TRBV6-1|NA|NA|15|TRBJ2-1
TGTGCCAGCAGTGAAGGGGCCCGTCTTACGGGTGAGCAGTTCTTC
CASSEGARLTGEQFF
>TRBV14|NA|many|15|TRBJ2-7
TGTGCCAGCAGCCAAGATGTAGACCAAGCCTACGAGCAGTACTTC
CASSQDVDQAYEQYF
>TRBV20-1|TRBD1|NA|13|TRBJ2-1
TGCAGTGCTTCGACAGGGGCTTACAATGAGCAGTTCTTC
CSASTGAYNEQFF
>TRBV7-9|TRBD2|many|19|TRBJ2-1
TGTGCCAGCAGGCCAGGCGGGACTAGCGGGAGCCCCTCCTACAATGAGCAGTTCTTC
CASRPGGTSGSPSYNEQFF
>TRBV19|NA|many|14|TRBJ1-5
TGTGCCAGTCATGAGGGGGGCGCGAGTCAGCCCCAGCATTTT
CASHEGGASQPQHF
>TRBV5-6|NA|many|14|TRBJ2-7
TGTGCCAGCAGCTTGGGGACTTACTCCTACGAGCAGTACTTC
CASSLGTYSYEQYF
>TRBV5-4|NA|many|15|TRBJ2-7
TGTGCCAGCAGCGATGGGGGGCTCGGCTCCTACGAGCAGTACTTC
CASSDGGLGSYEQYF
>TRBV12-3/TRBV12-4|TRBD1|many|14|TRBJ1-6
TGTGCCAGCAGTCAGAACAGGGGGCGGACACCCCTCCACTTT
CASSQNRGRTPLHF
>TRBV3-1|TRBD1|many|17|TRBJ1-6
TGTGCCAGCAAAGGGACAGGGGGACGGATCTATAATTCACCCCTCCACTTT
CASKGTGGRIYNSPLHF
>TRBV4-1|NA|many|16|TRBJ2-3
TGCGCCAGCAGCCAAGAGGCTGCGGGCCGCACAGATACGCAGTATTTT
CASSQEAAGRTDTQYF
>TRBV5-1|NA|many|15|TRBJ1-3
TGCGCCAGCAGCTTGGGTGGTACGTCTGGAAACACCATATATTTT
CASSLGGTSGNTIYF
>TRBV12-3/TRBV12-4|TRBD2|many|14|TRBJ2-7
TGTGCCAGCAGATCTAGCGGGAGCTCCTACGAGCAGTACTTC
CASRSSGSSYEQYF
>TRBV3-1|NA|many|15|TRBJ1-2
TGTGCCAGCAGCCAAGAGTGGCAGACCTACTATGGCTACACCTTC
CASSQEWQTYYGYTF
>TRBV19|NA|many|14|TRBJ2-7
TGTGCCAGTAGTGTCCGGGACGGATCCTACGAGCAGTACTTC
CASSVRDGSYEQYF
>TRBV5-8|NA|many|14|TRBJ2-7
TGTGCCAGCTTACCCCTTGGAGGGTCCTACGAGCAGTACTTC
CASLPLGGSYEQYF
>TRBV7-9|NA|many|14|TRBJ1-1
TGTGCCAGCAGCCAATACGGGGAGGCCACTGAAGCTTTCTTT
CASSQYGEATEAFF
>TRBV29-1|TRBD1|many|18|TRBJ2-3
TGCAGCGTGACCCTGCTTGGGACCGGGACAGGGGGCACAGATACGCAGTATTTT
CSVTLLGTGTGGTDTQYF
>TRBV3-1|NA|many|14|TRBJ2-1
TGTGCCAGCAGCCATGACGGGGACTACAATGAGCAGTTCTTC
CASSHDGDYNEQFF
>TRBV19|NA|many|13|TRBJ2-2
TGTGCCAGTCAAAGGGGGAACACCGGGGAGCTGTTTTTT
CASQRGNTGELFF
>TRBV18|NA|many|16|TRBJ1-4
TGTGCCAGCTCACCCTACTCAGGACGGACTAATGAAAAACTGTTTTTT
CASSPYSGRTNEKLFF
>TRBV19|NA|many|15|TRBJ2-3
TGTGCCAGTAGACAAGCTGACCAGTTTGTAGATACGCAGTATTTT
CASRQADQFVDTQYF
>TRBV7-9|TRBD1|many|15|TRBJ1-5
TGTGCCAGCAGCGGGACCGGGACAGGCAATCAGCCCCAGCATTTT
CASSGTGTGNQPQHF
>TRBV19|TRBD1|many|17|TRBJ1-5
TGTGCCAGTAGTATTCGGGACAGAGGTTATAGCAATCAGCCCCAGCATTTT
CASSIRDRGYSNQPQHF
>TRBV5-1|TRBD1|many|14|TRBJ1-3
TGCGCCAGCAGCCAAACGACAGGGGCGGACACCATATATTTT
CASSQTTGADTIYF
>TRBV6-1|TRBD2|NA|14|TRBJ2-5
TGTGCCAGCAGTGGAGCGGGAGGAGGTGAGACCAAGTACTTC
CASSGAGGGETKYF
>TRBV7-9|NA|many|14|TRBJ2-2
TGTGCCAGCAGCCAAGGGCACCCCACCGGGGAGCTGTTTTTT
CASSQGHPTGELFF
>TRBV11-1|NA|NA|15|TRBJ2-1
TGTGCCAGCGGGTCTGGTATCCGGCTGGACAATGAGCAGTTCTTC
CASGSGIRLDNEQFF
>TRBV10-2|NA|many|14|TRBJ2-5
TGCGCCAGCATACCAGGGTTGGATCAAGAGACCCAGTACTTC
CASIPGLDQETQYF
>TRBV19|NA|few|13|TRBJ1-6
TGTGCCAGTAGTTCGCGGATTGATTCACCCCTCCACTTT
CASSSRIDSPLHF
>TRBV12-3/TRBV12-4|NA|many|12|TRBJ1-5
TGTGCCAGCACCGACGGTTATCAGCCCCAGCATTTT
CASTDGYQPQHF
>TRBV28|NA|many|13|TRBJ1-5
TGTGCCAGCAGTCAGGCCAACAATCAGCCCCAGCATTTT
CASSQANNQPQHF
>TRBV7-6|NA|NA|15|TRBJ2-7
TGTGCCAGCAGTATGACCGGGACCAAGGCCTACGAGCAGTACTTT
CASSMTGTKAYEQYF
>TRBV12-3/TRBV12-4|NA|many|14|TRBJ2-5
TGTGCCAGCACCTATGTGGGAGTCGGGGAGACCCAGTACTTC
CASTYVGVGETQYF
>TRBV6-2/TRBV6-3|NA|medium-sized|14|TRBJ2-2
TGTGCCAGCAGTCCCCCCTGGGAGTTCGGGGAGCTGTTTTTT
CASSPPWEFGELFF
>TRBV6-1|TRBD2|once|13|TRBJ2-7
TGTGCCACTAGAGCGGGAGGGCGCTACGAGCAGTACTTC
CATRAGGRYEQYF
>TRBV5-8|TRBD1|many|15|TRBJ2-1
TGTGCCAGCAGCTTGTGGCAGGGGGCAGACAATGAGCAGTTCTTC
CASSLWQGADNEQFF
>TRBV7-9|NA|many|13|TRBJ1-1
TGTGCCAGCAGCTTAGGCCCTTCCTTGGGAGCTTTCTTT
CASSLGPSLGAFF
>TRBV6-1|NA|many|15|TRBJ1-4
TGTGCCAGCAGTTCATACCAAGGAGCTAATGAAAAACTGTTTTTT
CASSSYQGANEKLFF
>TRBV12-3/TRBV12-4|TRBD1|NA|17|TRBJ1-5
TGTGCCAGCAGTTTAGCGGGGGGGACAGGGGGCAATGAGCCCCAGCATTTT
CASSLAGGTGGNEPQHF
>TRBV28|NA|many|14|TRBJ1-2
TGTGCCAGCAGTTTAGTTGGGGGGCCCTATGGCTACACCTTC
CASSLVGGPYGYTF
>TRBV5-6|NA|many|12|TRBJ1-1
TGTGCCAGCAGCTTGGGGGATACTGAAGCTTTCTTT
CASSLGDTEAFF
>TRBV3-1|NA|many|14|TRBJ2-1
TGTGCCAGCAGTTCCCCTACCTACTACAATGAGCAGTTCTTC
CASSSPTYYNEQFF
>TRBV28|NA|many|15|TRBJ2-1
TGTGCCAGCAGCTCCCCCGGTCCACTAGTCGATGAGCAGTTCTTC
CASSSPGPLVDEQFF
>TRBV20-1|NA|many|18|TRBJ1-2
TGCAGTGCTAGAGCCCCTCGGACACAGAGCCACACTAACTATGGCTACACCTTC
CSARAPRTQSHTNYGYTF
>TRBV11-1|TRBD2|many|16|TRBJ2-7
TGTGCCAGCAGCTTAGAGCGGGAGGGCTCGATATACGAGCAGTACTTC
CASSLEREGSIYEQYF
>TRBV27|NA|many|15|TRBJ2-1
TGTGCCAGCAAGGGCGGAGGGGCCCTGGGGAATGAGCAGTTCTTC
CASKGGGALGNEQFF
>TRBV7-2|NA|many|14|TRBJ2-2
TGTGCCAGCACCATTTACACGAACACCGGGGAGCTGTTTTTT
CASTIYTNTGELFF
>TRBV12-3/TRBV12-4|TRBD1|few|14|TRBJ2-7
TGTGCCAGCAGTTTCGGGACAGTCAAATACGAGCAGTACTTC
CASSFGTVKYEQYF
>TRBV11-2|TRBD2|many|16|TRBJ2-1
TGTGCCAGCAGCTTAGACGTAGCGGGCCCCCACAATGAGCAGTTCTTC
CASSLDVAGPHNEQFF
>TRBV6-2/TRBV6-3|TRBD2|medium-sized|12|TRBJ2-1
TGTGCCAGCAGGGAGACTAGCGGAGAGCAGTTCTTC
CASRETSGEQFF
>TRBV6-1|TRBD1|many|14|TRBJ1-2
TGTGCCAGCTCGGAGGGACAGGGGGTCTATGGCTACACCTTC
CASSEGQGVYGYTF